This T cell receptor (beta chain) was sequenced during a study of tumor and adjacent non-tumor tissue in lung cancer. The wider study: Each sample yielded approximately 4.2 million productive TCRbeta reads on average. General study points: Tumor TCR diversity, when higher, was linked to shorter survival.

J lost 0 bases, V lost 5 bases, and 13 bases had no gene match. CDR3 length: 18 amino acids. Germline V gives CDR1 SGHNT, CDR2 YENEEA. The library came from three nested PCR rounds adapted from ARM-PCR protocols. TCRdb redid the calling of the multiplex PCR reads with MiXCR, one entry per CDR3 protein. The table records some 80,000 distinct CDR3 sequences, around 77% of them present only once. About this clonotype: Its cognate antigen is unknown.

This sample's RNA came from whole unsorted tissue. The sample was lung tumor tissue. V usage is TRBV11-3 and J usage is TRBJ2-5; TRBD2 matches 9 bases. This TCR came from a woman in her thirties or forties with non-small cell lung cancer. The CDR3 sequence: CASSPPSGTDQYQETQYF. In nucleotides, the CDR3 is TGTGCCAGCAGCCCACCTAGCGGGACCGATCAGTACCAAGAGACCCAGTACTTC.